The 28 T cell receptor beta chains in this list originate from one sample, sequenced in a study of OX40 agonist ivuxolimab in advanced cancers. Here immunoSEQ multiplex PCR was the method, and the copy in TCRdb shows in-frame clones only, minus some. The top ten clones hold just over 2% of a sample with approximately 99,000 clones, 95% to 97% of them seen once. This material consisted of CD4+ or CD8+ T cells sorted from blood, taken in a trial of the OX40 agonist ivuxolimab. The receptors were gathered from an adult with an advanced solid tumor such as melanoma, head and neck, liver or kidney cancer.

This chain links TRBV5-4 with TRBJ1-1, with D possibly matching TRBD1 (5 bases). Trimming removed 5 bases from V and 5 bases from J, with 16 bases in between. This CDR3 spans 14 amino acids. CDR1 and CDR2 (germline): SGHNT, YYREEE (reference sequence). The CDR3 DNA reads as TGTGCCAGCAGACGAAACTCAGGGTTAACTGAAGCTTTCTTT. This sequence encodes CASRRNSGLTEAFF. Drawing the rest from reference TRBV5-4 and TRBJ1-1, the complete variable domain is ETGVTQSPTHLIKTRGQQVTLRCSSQSGHNTVSWYQQALGQGPQFIFQYYREEENGRGNFPPRFSGLQFPNYSSELNVNALELDDSALYLCASRRNSGLTEAFFGQGTRLTVV.

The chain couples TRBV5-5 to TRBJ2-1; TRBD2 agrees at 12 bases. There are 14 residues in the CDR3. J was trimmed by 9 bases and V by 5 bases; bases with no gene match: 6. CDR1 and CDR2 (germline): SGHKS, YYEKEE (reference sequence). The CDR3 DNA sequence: TGTGCCAGCAGGCTAGCGGGGGGGCCGGGTGAGCAGTTCTTC. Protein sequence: CASRLAGGPGEQFF.

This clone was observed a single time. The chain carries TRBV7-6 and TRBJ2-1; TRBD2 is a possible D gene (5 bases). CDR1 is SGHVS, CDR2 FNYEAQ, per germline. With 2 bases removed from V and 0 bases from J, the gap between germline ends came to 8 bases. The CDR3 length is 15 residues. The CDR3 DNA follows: TGTGCCAGCAGCTTATCGGGGAGCTCCTACAATGAGCAGTTCTTC. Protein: CASSLSGSSYNEQFF.

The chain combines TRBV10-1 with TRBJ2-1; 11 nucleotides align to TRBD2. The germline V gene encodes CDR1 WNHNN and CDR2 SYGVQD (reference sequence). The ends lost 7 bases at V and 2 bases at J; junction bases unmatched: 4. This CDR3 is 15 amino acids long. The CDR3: CASTGTSGTYNEQFF. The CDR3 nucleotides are TGCGCCAGCACTGGGACTAGCGGCACCTACAATGAGCAGTTCTTC.

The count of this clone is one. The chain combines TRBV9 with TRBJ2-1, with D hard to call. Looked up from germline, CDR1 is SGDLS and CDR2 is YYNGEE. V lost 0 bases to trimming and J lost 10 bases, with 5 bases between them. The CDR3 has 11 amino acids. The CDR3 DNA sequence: TGTGCCAGCAGCGTAGAAAGAGAGCAGTTCTTC. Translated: CASSVEREQFF.

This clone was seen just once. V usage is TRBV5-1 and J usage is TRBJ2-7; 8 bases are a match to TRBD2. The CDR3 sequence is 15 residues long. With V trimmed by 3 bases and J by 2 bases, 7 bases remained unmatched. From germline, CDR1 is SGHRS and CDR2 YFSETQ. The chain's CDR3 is CASSWTSPLTYEQYF. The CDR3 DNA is TGCGCCAGCAGCTGGACTAGCCCCTTAACCTACGAGCAGTACTTC.

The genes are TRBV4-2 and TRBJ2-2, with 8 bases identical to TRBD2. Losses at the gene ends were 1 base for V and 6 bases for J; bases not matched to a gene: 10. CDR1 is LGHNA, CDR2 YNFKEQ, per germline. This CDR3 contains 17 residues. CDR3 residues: CASSQGDAAGVAGELFF. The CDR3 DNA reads TGTGCCAGCAGCCAAGGTGACGCAGCGGGAGTGGCCGGGGAGCTGTTTTTT.

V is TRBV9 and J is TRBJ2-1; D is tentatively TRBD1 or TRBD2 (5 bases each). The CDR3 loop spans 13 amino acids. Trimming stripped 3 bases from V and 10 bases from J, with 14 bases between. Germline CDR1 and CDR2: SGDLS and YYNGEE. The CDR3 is CASSASGGWEQFF. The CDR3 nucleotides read TGTGCCAGCAGCGCCAGTGGGGGTTGGGAGCAGTTCTTC.

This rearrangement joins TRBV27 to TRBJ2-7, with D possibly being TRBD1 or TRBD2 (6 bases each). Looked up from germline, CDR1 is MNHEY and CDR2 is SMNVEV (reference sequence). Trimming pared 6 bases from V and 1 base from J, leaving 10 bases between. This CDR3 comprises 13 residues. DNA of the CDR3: TGTGCCAGCAGGGGGGGCACATCCTACGAGCAGTACTTC. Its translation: CASRGGTSYEQYF.

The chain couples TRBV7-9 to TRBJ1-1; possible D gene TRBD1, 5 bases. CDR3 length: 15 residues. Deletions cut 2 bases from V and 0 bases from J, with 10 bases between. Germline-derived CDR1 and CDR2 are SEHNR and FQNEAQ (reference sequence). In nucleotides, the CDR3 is TGTGCCAGCAGCTTACCACAGGCGCTGAACACTGAAGCTTTCTTT. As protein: CASSLPQALNTEAFF.

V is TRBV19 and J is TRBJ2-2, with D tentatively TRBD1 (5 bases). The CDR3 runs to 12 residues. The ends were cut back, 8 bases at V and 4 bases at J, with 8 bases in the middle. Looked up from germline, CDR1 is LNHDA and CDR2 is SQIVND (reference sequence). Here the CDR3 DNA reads TGTGCCAGTCACCAGGGCACCGGGGAGCTGTTTTTT. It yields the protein CASHQGTGELFF. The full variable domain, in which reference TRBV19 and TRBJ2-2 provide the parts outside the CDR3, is DGGITQSPKYLFRKEGQNVTLSCEQNLNHDAMYWYRQDPGQGLRLIYYSQIVNDFQKGDIAEGYSVSREKKESFPLTVTSAQKNPTAFYLCASHQGTGELFFGEGSRLTVL.

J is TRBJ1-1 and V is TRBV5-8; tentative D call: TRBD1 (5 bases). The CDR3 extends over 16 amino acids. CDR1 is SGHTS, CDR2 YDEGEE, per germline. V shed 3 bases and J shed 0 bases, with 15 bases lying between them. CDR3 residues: CASSWRAGALNTEAFF. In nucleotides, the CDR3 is TGTGCCAGCAGCTGGAGAGCCGGGGCCCTGAACACTGAAGCTTTCTTT.

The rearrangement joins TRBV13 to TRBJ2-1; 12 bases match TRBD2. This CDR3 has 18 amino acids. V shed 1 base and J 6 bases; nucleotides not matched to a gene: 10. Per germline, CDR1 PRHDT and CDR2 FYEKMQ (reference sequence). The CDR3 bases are TGTGCCAGCAGCTTAGAATACCAACTAGCGGGAGGCCCCAATGAGCAGTTCTTC. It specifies CASSLEYQLAGGPNEQFF.

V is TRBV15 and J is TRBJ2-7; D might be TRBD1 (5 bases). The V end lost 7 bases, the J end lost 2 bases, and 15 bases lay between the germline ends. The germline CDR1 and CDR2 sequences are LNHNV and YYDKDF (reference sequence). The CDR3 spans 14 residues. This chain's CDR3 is CATTDGKGTYEQYF. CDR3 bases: TGTGCCACCACCGACGGCAAGGGGACCTACGAGCAGTACTTC.

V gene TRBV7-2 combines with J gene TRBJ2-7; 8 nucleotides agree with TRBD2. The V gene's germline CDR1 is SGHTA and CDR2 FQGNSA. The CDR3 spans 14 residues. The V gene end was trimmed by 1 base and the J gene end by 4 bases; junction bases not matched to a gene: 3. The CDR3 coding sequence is TGTGCCAGCAGCTTAGAGCCTAGCGGGTACGAGCAGTACTTC. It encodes CASSLEPSGYEQYF.

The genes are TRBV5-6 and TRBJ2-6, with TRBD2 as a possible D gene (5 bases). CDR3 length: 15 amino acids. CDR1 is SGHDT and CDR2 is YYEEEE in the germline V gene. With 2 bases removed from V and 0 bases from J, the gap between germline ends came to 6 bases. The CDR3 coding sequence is TGTGCCAGCAGCTTCCGGGACTCTGGGGCCAACGTCCTGACTTTC. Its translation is CASSFRDSGANVLTF.

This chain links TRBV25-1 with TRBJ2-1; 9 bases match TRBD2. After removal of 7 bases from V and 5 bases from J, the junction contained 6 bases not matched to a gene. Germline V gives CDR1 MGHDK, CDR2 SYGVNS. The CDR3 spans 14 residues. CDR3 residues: CASNVAGDNNEQFF. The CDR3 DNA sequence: TGTGCCAGCAATGTAGCGGGGGACAACAATGAGCAGTTCTTC.

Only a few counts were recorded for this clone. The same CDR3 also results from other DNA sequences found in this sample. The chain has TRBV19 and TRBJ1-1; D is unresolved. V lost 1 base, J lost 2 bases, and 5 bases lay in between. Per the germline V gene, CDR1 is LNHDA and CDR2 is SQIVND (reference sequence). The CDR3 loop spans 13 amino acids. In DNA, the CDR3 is TGTGCCAGTAGTATAGGACCTAACACTGAAGCTTTCTTT. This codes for CASSIGPNTEAFF.

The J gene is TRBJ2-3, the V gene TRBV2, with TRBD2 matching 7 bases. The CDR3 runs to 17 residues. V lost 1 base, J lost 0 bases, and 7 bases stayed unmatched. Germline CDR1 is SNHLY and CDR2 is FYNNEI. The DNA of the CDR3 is TGTGCCAGCAGTGAAGGTCTGACCGGGGGGAGCACAGATACGCAGTATTTT. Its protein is CASSEGLTGGSTDTQYF.

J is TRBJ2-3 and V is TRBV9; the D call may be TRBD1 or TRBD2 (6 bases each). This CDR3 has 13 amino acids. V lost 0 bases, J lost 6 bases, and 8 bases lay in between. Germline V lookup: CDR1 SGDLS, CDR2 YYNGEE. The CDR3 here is CASSVEGGDTQYF. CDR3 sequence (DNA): TGTGCCAGCAGCGTAGAAGGGGGGGATACGCAGTATTTT. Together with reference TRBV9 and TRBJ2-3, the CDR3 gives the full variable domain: DSGVTQTPKHLITATGQRVTLRCSPRSGDLSVYWYQQSLDQGLQFLIQYYNGEERAKGNILERFSAQQFPDLHSELNLSSLELGDSALYFCASSVEGGDTQYFGPGTRLTVL.

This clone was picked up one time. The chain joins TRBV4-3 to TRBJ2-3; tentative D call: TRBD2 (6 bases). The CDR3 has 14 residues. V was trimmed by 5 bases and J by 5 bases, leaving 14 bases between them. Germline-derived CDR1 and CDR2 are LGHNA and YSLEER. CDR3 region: CASSVAEAGDTQYF. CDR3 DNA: TGCGCCAGCAGCGTAGCGGAGGCAGGAGATACGCAGTATTTT.

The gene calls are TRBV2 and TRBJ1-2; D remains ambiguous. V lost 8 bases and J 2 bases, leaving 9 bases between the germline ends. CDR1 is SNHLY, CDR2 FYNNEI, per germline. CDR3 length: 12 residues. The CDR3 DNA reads TGTGCCAGCGTCGGCCAGAACTATGGCTACACCTTC. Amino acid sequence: CASVGQNYGYTF.

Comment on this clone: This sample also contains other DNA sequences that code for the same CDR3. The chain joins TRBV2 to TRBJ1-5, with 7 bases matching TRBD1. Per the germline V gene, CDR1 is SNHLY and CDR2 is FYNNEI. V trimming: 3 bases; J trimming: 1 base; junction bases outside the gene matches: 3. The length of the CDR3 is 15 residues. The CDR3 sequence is CASSDGTVSNQPQHF. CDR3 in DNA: TGTGCCAGCAGTGACGGGACAGTCAGCAATCAGCCCCAGCATTTT.

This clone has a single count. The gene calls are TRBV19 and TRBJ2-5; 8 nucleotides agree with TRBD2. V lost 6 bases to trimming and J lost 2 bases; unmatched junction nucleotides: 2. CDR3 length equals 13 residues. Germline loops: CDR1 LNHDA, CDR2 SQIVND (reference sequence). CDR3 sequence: CASRTSAQETQYF. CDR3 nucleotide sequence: TGTGCCAGTAGGACTAGCGCACAAGAGACCCAGTACTTC.

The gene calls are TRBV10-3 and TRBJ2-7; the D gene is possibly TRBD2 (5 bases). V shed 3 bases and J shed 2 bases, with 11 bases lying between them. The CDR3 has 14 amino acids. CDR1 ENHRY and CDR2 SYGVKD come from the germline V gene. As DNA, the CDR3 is TGTGCCATCAGTGACTCCGGGATTCCCTACGAGCAGTACTTC. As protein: CAISDSGIPYEQYF.

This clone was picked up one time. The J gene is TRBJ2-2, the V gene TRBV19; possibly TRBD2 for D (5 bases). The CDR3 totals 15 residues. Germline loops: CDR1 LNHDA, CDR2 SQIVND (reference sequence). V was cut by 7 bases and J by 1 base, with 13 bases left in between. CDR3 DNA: TGTGCCAGTATGGATTGGGGAGAGAACACCGGGGAGCTGTTTTTT. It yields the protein CASMDWGENTGELFF.

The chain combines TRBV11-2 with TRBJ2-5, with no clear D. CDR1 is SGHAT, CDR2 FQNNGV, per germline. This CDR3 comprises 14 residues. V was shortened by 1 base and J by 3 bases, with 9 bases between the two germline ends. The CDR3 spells CASSLVGPEETQYF. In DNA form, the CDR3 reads TGTGCCAGCAGCTTAGTAGGGCCGGAAGAGACCCAGTACTTC.

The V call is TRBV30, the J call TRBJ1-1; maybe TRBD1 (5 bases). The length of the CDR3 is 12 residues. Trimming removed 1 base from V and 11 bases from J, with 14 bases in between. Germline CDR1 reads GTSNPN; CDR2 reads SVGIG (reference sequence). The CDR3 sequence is CAWSAVGTYAFF. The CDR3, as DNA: TGTGCCTGGAGTGCAGTGGGGACTTACGCTTTCTTT.